A single TCR beta chain is shown here with its context. The data originate from a study of cytomegalovirus exposure and HLA in healthy donors. A multiplex PCR was run with 60 Vbeta primers and 13 Jbeta primers. Profiling relied on immunoSEQ multiplex PCR, and the TCRdb table lists in-frame clones only, not all of them. The data hold some 180,000 clones, with about 9% observed a single time. Nominally healthy donors were sampled, though unrecorded immune exposures were likely. V lost 1 base, J lost 1 base, and 20 bases stayed unmatched. The germline CDR1 and CDR2 sequences are SGHRS and YFSETQ. The CDR3 has 21 residues.

The chain combines TRBV5-1 with TRBJ2-3; 8 nucleotides match TRBD1. The TCR originated in a woman in her twenties or thirties in good health and CMV-seropositive. The sample taken for sequencing was PBMCs. The CDR3 here is CASSLPPGQVMMRMGTDTQYF. In nucleotides, the CDR3 is TGCGCCAGCAGCTTGCCTCCGGGACAGGTGATGATGAGGATGGGCACAGATACGCAGTATTTT.